The next 6 T cell receptor beta chains were all read from a single sample in a study of blood T cell repertoires in COVID-19 (TCRdb year 2020). The receptor library was made with the immunoSEQ multiplex PCR assay. Here the immuneACCESS table is served through TCRdb, limited to in-frame sequences with V and J called. Missing clones are a known gap in these copies; in checked studies unresolved V genes cover under half, and the rest lacks a known reason. This sample is represented by 93,000 or so clones; over 75% of them were singletons. 10% to 15% of the sample is held by the ten biggest clonotypes. Sequenced: peripheral blood. The source of these receptors is a human donor in a cohort sampled during active or convalescent COVID-19.

CDR3 protein: CASSQPTGGRNSPLHF. The CDR3 nucleotides are TGTGCCAGCAGCCAACCAACAGGGGGCCGGAATTCACCCCTCCACTTT. The rearrangement joins TRBV3-1 (or the pseudogene TRBV3-2) to TRBJ1-6, with TRBD1 matching 9 bases. The V segment lost 2 bases and the J segment 7 bases; nucleotides outside the gene matches: 6. Germline lookup yields CDR1 LGHDT and CDR2 YNNKEL (reference sequence). The CDR3 is 16 residues long.

CDR3 residues: CAWSWTGGPYGYTF. CDR3 DNA: TGTGCCTGGTCCTGGACAGGCGGTCCCTATGGCTACACCTTC. The genes are TRBV30 and TRBJ1-2, with 7 bases that match TRBD1. The germline CDR1 and CDR2 sequences are GTSNPN and SVGIG (reference sequence). Trimming at V came to 5 bases and at J to 4 bases, leaving 10 bases not matched to a gene. The length of the CDR3 is 14 residues.

The CDR3 DNA reads as TGTGCCAGTAGTACCCGGACAGGGGGAGGCAATCAGCCCCAGCATTTT. This codes for CASSTRTGGGNQPQHF. The chain combines TRBV19 with TRBJ1-5; 10 bases align to TRBD1. The CDR3 has 16 amino acids. Germline V gives CDR1 LNHDA, CDR2 SQIVND (reference sequence). The V segment lost 4 bases and the J segment 2 bases; nucleotides outside the gene matches: 5.

The table lists this clone with a few counts. The V and J genes are TRBV5-4 and TRBJ1-2; no clear D. Germline loops: CDR1 SGHNT, CDR2 YYREEE (reference sequence). V lost 4 bases and J 4 bases, leaving 11 bases between the germline ends. This CDR3 is built from 13 residues. The CDR3 DNA sequence: TGTGCCAGCAGCCGCCCGGGGTCCTATGGCTACACCTTC. The encoded protein is CASSRPGSYGYTF.

This clone has a handful of counts. The rearrangement joins TRBV3-1 (or the pseudogene TRBV3-2) to TRBJ2-3; D gene ambiguous. V lost 0 bases to trimming and J lost 0 bases, with 13 bases between them. The CDR3 totals 17 residues. Germline lookup yields CDR1 LGHDT and CDR2 YNNKEL (reference sequence). This CDR3 is CASSQEPFSRSTDTQYF. In DNA form, the CDR3 reads TGTGCCAGCAGCCAAGAGCCCTTCAGTCGTAGCACAGATACGCAGTATTTT.

The rearrangement uses TRBV5-1 and TRBJ1-2; unclear D gene. The germline V gene has CDR1 SGHRS and CDR2 YFSETQ. V lost 1 base and J 1 base, leaving 17 bases between the germline ends. The CDR3 runs to 17 residues. CDR3 in DNA: TGCGCCAGCAGCTTGAGGCCAGGCCAGGTCATTAACTATGGCTACACCTTC. As protein: CASSLRPGQVINYGYTF. Together with reference TRBV5-1 and TRBJ1-2, the CDR3 gives the full variable domain: KAGVTQTPRYLIKTRGQQVTLSCSPISGHRSVSWYQQTPGQGLQFLFEYFSETQRNKGNFPGRFSGRQFSNSRSEMNVSTLELGDSALYLCASSLRPGQVINYGYTFGSGTRLTVV.